One sample yielded the 20 T cell receptor beta chains listed below, sequenced in a study of blood T cell repertoires in COVID-19 (dated by TCRdb to about 2020). Library creation used the immunoSEQ multiplex PCR assay. TCRdb holds this immuneACCESS table with in-frame rearrangements only. Some clones are missing; in checked studies, unresolved V genes explain under half, and the rest has no known cause. This sample gives 150,000 to 160,000 clones in total; 75% to 90% of them show up just once. The ten largest clones represent 15% of the sample. The sample was peripheral blood. These receptors were obtained from a woman in her thirties or forties with acute or convalescent COVID-19.

This clone was detected only a few times. The CDR3 spells CSVEVTGGSYEQYF. The CDR3 region has the DNA TGCAGCGTTGAAGTGACAGGGGGCTCCTACGAGCAGTACTTC. J is TRBJ2-7 and V is TRBV29-1; TRBD1 matches at 9 bases. The CDR3 consists of 14 residues. Trimming removed 1 base from V and 0 bases from J; junction bases left unmatched: 1. CDR1 SQVTM and CDR2 ANQGSEA come from the germline V gene.

The chain links TRBV12-3 or TRBV12-4 to TRBJ1-3; D remains ambiguous. Trimming pared 3 bases from V and 7 bases from J, leaving 7 bases between. CDR3 length equals 12 residues. The CDR3 DNA sequence: TGTGCCAGCAGTTTTAGAGGGAACACCATATATTTT. This codes for CASSFRGNTIYF.

The V and J genes are TRBV2 and TRBJ2-7, with D possibly matching TRBD2 (6 bases). CDR3 size: 13 residues. V lost 6 bases and J lost 4, with 13 bases in between. The germline V gene has CDR1 SNHLY and CDR2 FYNNEI. The chain's CDR3 is CASRAFGGYEQYF. CDR3 in DNA: TGTGCCAGCAGGGCTTTTGGGGGGTACGAGCAGTACTTC.

This clone was detected only once. This chain uses TRBV28 with TRBJ1-5; 9 bases are a match to TRBD1. With 5 bases clipped from V and 7 bases from J, the junction kept 9 bases outside the gene matches. CDR1 and CDR2 from the germline V gene are MDHEN and SYDVKM. This CDR3 comprises 15 residues. CDR3 protein: CASSPLDRGGQPQHF. The CDR3 region has the DNA TGTGCCAGCAGTCCCTTGGACAGGGGAGGCCAGCCCCAGCATTTT.

The chain has TRBV20-1 and TRBJ2-3; 7 nucleotides align to TRBD1. The CDR3 covers 13 residues. Germline V CDR1 and CDR2: DFQATT, SNEGSKA (reference sequence). V dropped 4 bases and J dropped 4; count of bases not matched to a gene: 5. This CDR3 reads CSATDRAPDTQYF. CDR3 nucleotide sequence: TGCAGTGCTACTGACAGGGCCCCAGATACGCAGTATTTT.

V and J are TRBV10-3 and TRBJ2-3; TRBD1 might be the D (6 bases). The germline V and J ends were trimmed by 4 bases and 4 bases, with 12 bases remaining between them. The CDR3 covers 14 residues. Germline V gives CDR1 ENHRY, CDR2 SYGVKD. The CDR3 loop is CAISGQDWADTQYF. CDR3 DNA sequence: TGTGCCATCAGTGGACAGGATTGGGCAGATACGCAGTATTTT.

The sample holds a few counts of this clone. This chain connects TRBV2 to TRBJ1-2; D is uncertain. The germline CDR1 and CDR2 sequences are SNHLY and FYNNEI. V lost 4 bases and J lost 5, with 14 bases in between. CDR3 size: 14 residues. In DNA form, the CDR3 reads TGTGCCAGCAGTGGCTCAGGAATGGAATATGGCTACACCTTC. Protein: CASSGSGMEYGYTF.

The chain couples TRBV27 to TRBJ2-7; possibly TRBD1 for D (6 bases). The CDR3 is 14 residues long. V was pared by 5 bases and J by 3 bases, with 14 bases between. The germline V gene has CDR1 MNHEY and CDR2 SMNVEV (reference sequence). The CDR3 reads CASSQTGSRYEQYF. In nucleotides, the CDR3 is TGTGCCAGCAGTCAAACAGGGTCCCGCTACGAGCAGTACTTC.

The J gene is TRBJ1-2, the V gene TRBV29-1; no clear D. V was shortened by 2 bases and J by 7 bases, with 11 bases between the two germline ends. CDR3 length: 12 amino acids. CDR1 and CDR2 from the germline V gene are SQVTM and ANQGSEA. The CDR3 nucleotides are TGCAGCGTTGAACTCCTGAGGGCTGGCTACACCTTC. This encodes CSVELLRAGYTF. Full variable domain (missing parts from reference TRBV29-1 and TRBJ1-2): SAVISQKPSRDICQRGTSLTIQCQVDSQVTMMFWYRQQPGQSLTLIATANQGSEATYESGFVIDKFPISRPNLTFSTLTVSNMSPEDSSIYLCSVELLRAGYTFGSGTRLTVV.

The genes are TRBV19 and TRBJ2-7; TRBD1 agrees at 7 bases. Germline CDR1 reads LNHDA; CDR2 reads SQIVND (reference sequence). With 3 bases clipped from V and 2 bases from J, the junction kept 7 bases outside the gene matches. The CDR3 is made up of 15 amino acids. In nucleotides, the CDR3 is TGTGCCAGTAGTATGGGGTACAGGGGCCCCTACGAGCAGTACTTC. Translating it yields CASSMGYRGPYEQYF.

The chain has TRBV30 and TRBJ2-1; 8 bases map to TRBD1. CDR3 size: 14 residues. J was trimmed by 7 bases and V by 3 bases; bases with no gene match: 8. Germline V gene sequence: CDR1 GTSNPN, CDR2 SVGIG (reference sequence). DNA for the CDR3: TGTGCCTGGAGATTAAGGACAGGGCTAAATGAGCAGTTCTTC. Translating gives CAWRLRTGLNEQFF.

The CDR3 loop reads CASSAALGQETQYF. Here the CDR3 DNA reads TGTGCCAGCAGCGCGGCACTAGGCCAAGAGACCCAGTACTTC. This chain uses TRBV11-3 with TRBJ2-5; perhaps TRBD2 as D (5 bases). This CDR3 spans 14 amino acids. Trimming took off 5 bases at V and 1 base at J, with 11 bases between the two ends. CDR1 SGHNT and CDR2 YENEEA come from the germline V gene. Using reference TRBV11-3 and TRBJ2-5 for the parts outside the CDR3, the full variable domain is EAGVVQSPRYKIIEKKQPVAFWCNPISGHNTLYWYLQNLGQGPELLIRYENEEAVDDSQLPKDRFSAERLKGVDSTLKIQPAELGDSAVYLCASSAALGQETQYFGPGTRLLVL.

The chain joins TRBV6-4 to TRBJ2-3; D perhaps matches TRBD2 (6 bases). The V and J ends lost 2 bases and 0 bases respectively, with 9 bases between them. Germline lookup yields CDR1 MRHNA and CDR2 SNTAGT. The CDR3 totals 15 residues. In DNA, the CDR3 is TGTGCCAGCAGTGACGGGAGCGGGAGCACAGATACGCAGTATTTT. The encoded protein is CASSDGSGSTDTQYF.

The chain uses TRBV5-1 and TRBJ1-2; D uncertain. This CDR3 has 11 amino acids. V lost 6 bases, J lost 4 bases, and 7 bases lay in between. In germline, CDR1 is SGHRS, CDR2 YFSETQ. Here the CDR3 DNA reads TGCGCCAGCAACGGAGGCTATGGCTACACCTTC. The encoded protein is CASNGGYGYTF.

The V and J genes are TRBV7-6 and TRBJ2-3; D is perhaps TRBD2 (6 bases). With 1 base removed from V and 2 bases from J, the gap between germline ends came to 13 bases. Germline V gives CDR1 SGHVS, CDR2 FNYEAQ. There are 16 residues in the CDR3. The CDR3 reads CASSLGLGTSTDTQYF. CDR3 nucleotide sequence: TGTGCCAGCAGCTTAGGCCTGGGGACTTCCACAGATACGCAGTATTTT. Filled out from reference TRBV7-6 and TRBJ2-3, the complete variable domain reads GAGVSQSPRYKVTKRGQDVALRCDPISGHVSLYWYRQALGQGPEFLTYFNYEAQQDKSGLPNDRFSAERPEGSISTLTIQRTEQRDSAMYRCASSLGLGTSTDTQYFGPGTRLTVL.

The chain is built from TRBV21-1 and TRBJ2-7; the table assigns TRBD1, which was not confirmed against the DNA. TRBV21-1 is a documented pseudogene. The CDR3 covers 14 residues. CDR3: CASSSGQYSYEQYF. CDR3 DNA sequence: TGTGCCAGCAGCTCGGGACAGTATTCCTACGAGCAGTACTTC.

Notes on this clone: This same CDR3 is encoded by further DNA sequences in the sample. The chain combines TRBV29-1 with TRBJ2-7; 10 positions match TRBD1. CDR1 and CDR2 (germline): SQVTM, ANQGSEA. The CDR3 spans 12 residues. V was clipped by 7 bases and J by 2 bases; unmatched bases: 2. CDR3 coding DNA: TGCAGCGGCGGACAGGGGGCCTACGAGCAGTACTTC. Protein product: CSGGQGAYEQYF.

Turning to this clone: The sample holds other DNA sequences that translate to the same CDR3. V and J are TRBV6-1 and TRBJ1-6; 10 bases fit TRBD1. V lost 0 bases and J lost 7; bases outside the gene matches: 0. The CDR3 is 15 residues long. The germline CDR1 and CDR2 sequences are MNHNS and SASEGT. This CDR3 is CASSEAGQGNSPLHF. CDR3 nucleotide sequence: TGTGCCAGCAGTGAAGCGGGACAGGGGAATTCACCCCTCCACTTT.

Concerning this clone itself: The junction departs from the called germline gene at one end, perhaps through a read error. The chain links TRBV14 to TRBJ2-4, with 8 bases fitting TRBD2. This CDR3 is built from 16 residues. The germline V gene has CDR1 SGHDN and CDR2 FVKESK. This CDR3 is CASNQTSGVAKNIQYF. The CDR3 nucleotides are TGTGCCAGCAACCAAACTAGCGGAGTAGCCAAAAACATTCAGTACTTC.

The rearrangement uses TRBV7-3 and TRBJ2-1; 8 bases fit TRBD2. CDR3 length equals 15 residues. V lost 2 bases to trimming and J lost 4 bases; unmatched junction nucleotides: 4. Germline V gene sequence: CDR1 SGHTA, CDR2 FQGTGA. CDR3: CASSLRGGTYNEQFF. The DNA for the CDR3 is TGTGCCAGCAGCTTACGCGGGGGGACTTACAATGAGCAGTTCTTC.